A selection of T cell receptor beta chains follows, all from one sample in a study of breast tumors, draining lymph nodes, adjacent tissues. TCRdb re-derived calls from the multiplex PCR reads in MiXCR, one entry per CDR3 protein. The repertoire consists of about 200,000 distinct CDR3 sequences, with 25% to 40% occurring once and the leading ten covering 4% to 4.5%. The sample was axillary lymph node tissue. Receptor source: a female donor with breast cancer. Some clones in this sample may be carry-over from other donors' samples. Each CDR3 is given with its conserved first and last residue. A D gene is named only where the DNA matches it firmly. The size field is filled for only some rows; it gives once, few, many or a size class.

j_gene | d_gene | v_gene | abundance | CDR3nt | CDR3aa
TRBJ2-2 | . | TRBV19 | . | TGTGCCAGTAGGTCGACAGCAAGCAACACCGGGGAGCTGTTTTTT | CASRSTASNTGELFF
TRBJ2-7 | . | TRBV20-1 | many | TGCAGTGCTAGAGATTTCCGGGCAGGCGGCTACGAGCAGTACTTC | CSARDFRAGGYEQYF
TRBJ2-2 | . | TRBV24-1 | many | TGTGCCACCGAATCAACGGCGTGGAACACCGGGGAGCTGTTTTTT | CATESTAWNTGELFF
TRBJ2-7 | TRBD1 | TRBV6-5 | many | TGTGCCAGCAAGGGAGGGACAGGGTACAACGAGCAGTACTTC | CASKGGTGYNEQYF
TRBJ1-6 | . | TRBV6-2/TRBV6-3 | many | TGTGCCAGCAGTCGGACAGATTCACCCCTCCACTTT | CASSRTDSPLHF
TRBJ2-3 | TRBD2 | TRBV18 | few | TGTGCCAGCTCACAGTTAGCGGGGCCCACAGATACGCAGTATTTT | CASSQLAGPTDTQYF
TRBJ2-5 | . | TRBV20-1 | . | TGCAGTGCACCTCAGGGCAAGATGCAAGAGACCCAGTACTTC | CSAPQGKMQETQYF
TRBJ1-2 | . | TRBV5-1 | many | TGCGCCAGCAGCTTGGTAGTAGGGGACTATGGCTACACCTTC | CASSLVVGDYGYTF
TRBJ2-7 | TRBD1 | TRBV6-5 | few | TGTGCCAGCAGTCAACCGGGACAGGGTGGCGAGCAGTACTTC | CASSQPGQGGEQYF
TRBJ2-5 | . | TRBV7-2 | many | TGTGCCAGCAGCTTACTACGGGAGACCCAGTACTTC | CASSLLRETQYF
TRBJ2-3 | . | TRBV29-1 | . | TGCAGCGTTGACAGCGACGGTAACACAGATACGCAGTATTTT | CSVDSDGNTDTQYF
TRBJ1-2 | . | TRBV29-1 | . | TGCAGCGTTGAAGCGGGGTACTATGGCTACACCTTC | CSVEAGYYGYTF
TRBJ1-6 | TRBD1 | TRBV4-3 | . | TGCGCCAGCAGCCCATTGACAGGGAGCTCACCCCTCCACTTT | CASSPLTGSSPLHF
TRBJ2-5 | . | TRBV7-9 | . | TGTGCCAGCAGCTTAGCTTCGGCAGGCACGAAGGAGACCCAGTACTTC | CASSLASAGTKETQYF
TRBJ1-3 | . | TRBV2 | many | TGTGCCAGCAACCCGAACTCGGACTCTGGAAACACCATATATTTT | CASNPNSDSGNTIYF
TRBJ1-1 | . | TRBV5-1 | . | TGCGCCAGCAGCTTGGATATGGGCGAAGCTTTCTTT | CASSLDMGEAFF
TRBJ2-2 | TRBD1 | TRBV9 | . | TGTGCCAGCAGCGTAGGGGACAGGGGCAGGGAGCTGTTTTTT | CASSVGDRGRELFF
TRBJ1-2 | . | TRBV7-2 | many | TGTGCCAGCAGCTTAGGGGGGGGCTATGGCTACACCTTC | CASSLGGGYGYTF
TRBJ1-3 | TRBD1 | TRBV7-2 | many | TGTGCCAGCAGCATCAGACAGGGGAGAAACACCATATATTTT | CASSIRQGRNTIYF
TRBJ1-3 | . | TRBV7-8 | many | TGTGCCAGCAGCTTGCGGGAGGGGACAGGAAACACCATATATTTT | CASSLREGTGNTIYF
TRBJ2-3 | . | TRBV11-2 | many | TGTGCCAGCAGCGCACAGGGACTGGACGCGGATACGCAGTATTTT | CASSAQGLDADTQYF
TRBJ2-1 | . | TRBV19 | many | TGTGCCAGTAGTTATCCTAGCTCCTACAATGAGCAGTTCTTC | CASSYPSSYNEQFF
TRBJ2-5 | . | TRBV20-1 | . | TGCAGTGCCCCGGGCGGGGGAGGGGGCCGTGACCAAGAGACCCAGTACTTC | CSAPGGGGGRDQETQYF
TRBJ2-1 | TRBD2 | TRBV7-9 | many | TGTGCCAGCAGTCCATGGTGGGGGGGCTCCTACAATGAGCAGTTCTTC | CASSPWWGGSYNEQFF
TRBJ2-1 | . | TRBV20-1 | . | TGCAGTACTAGATATACGTGGGCTCTTTCCAATGAGCAGTTCTTC | CSTRYTWALSNEQFF
TRBJ2-5 | . | TRBV15 | . | TGTGCCCGACAGTGGGGAGAGACCCAGTACTTC | CARQWGETQYF
TRBJ2-3 | . | TRBV2 | . | TGTGCCAGCAGATTAAGTGGGGTTGCGCAGTATTTT | CASRLSGVAQYF
TRBJ2-5 | TRBD2 | TRBV11-2 | few | TGTGCCAGCAGCCTCGGACTAGCGGCACCGGCCCAGTACTTC | CASSLGLAAPAQYF
TRBJ1-2 | . | TRBV4-1 | few | TGCGCCAGCAGCCAAGAAGACCTTGGAGGCTATGGCTACACCTTC | CASSQEDLGGYGYTF
TRBJ1-5 | . | TRBV19 | many | TGTGCCAGTAGTCTGGCAGAGGGGACGTCCCAGCATTTT | CASSLAEGTSQHF
TRBJ2-7 | . | TRBV20-1 | . | TGCAGTGCTAGCGTGTCGGGACGGCTCTCCTACGAGCAGTACTTC | CSASVSGRLSYEQYF
TRBJ2-3 | TRBD2 | TRBV20-1 | many | TGCAGTGCATCTCGGGTAGCGGGAGGGGAAGATACGCAGTATTTT | CSASRVAGGEDTQYF
TRBJ1-5 | . | TRBV6-5 | many | TGTGCCAGCAGTCTGGGCGGCTCATCTTCAAATCAGCCCCAGCATTTT | CASSLGGSSSNQPQHF
TRBJ2-6 | . | TRBV20-1 | many | TGCAGTGCCTCTCTCGGCTCTGGGGCCAACGTCCTGACTTTC | CSASLGSGANVLTF
TRBJ2-1 | . | TRBV19 | . | TGTGCCAGTAGTAGATTGGAGGATGAGCAGTTCTTC | CASSRLEDEQFF
TRBJ1-2 | . | TRBV5-1 | many | TGCGCCAGCAGCATACCAGGGAGCTACGGCTACACCTTC | CASSIPGSYGYTF
TRBJ2-2 | . | TRBV20-1 | many | TGCAGTGCTAGAGCCACCCTGGGGGTACCCGGGGAGCTGTTTTTT | CSARATLGVPGELFF
TRBJ1-5 | TRBD1 | TRBV6-1 | many | TGTGCCAGCAGCGGGGCCACAGGGGATTATCAGCCCCAGCATTTT | CASSGATGDYQPQHF
TRBJ1-2 | . | TRBV18 | many | TGTGCCAGCTCACCCTCGGACAGTCCTCCTCCCGATGGCTACACCTTC | CASSPSDSPPPDGYTF
TRBJ2-7 | TRBD2 | TRBV6-2/TRBV6-3 | many | TGTGCCAGCATAGCGGGCCCAGGGCCCTACGAGCAGTACTTC | CASIAGPGPYEQYF
TRBJ2-7 | TRBD2 | TRBV29-1 | . | TGCAGCGTCCCCGCCTCTAGCGGCCCCCGGGATGAGCAGTACTTC | CSVPASSGPRDEQYF
TRBJ2-5 | . | TRBV11-2 | . | TGTGCCAGCAGCGTAGACAGGGGTGGGCTAGCGGGACAAGAGACCCAGTACTTC | CASSVDRGGLAGQETQYF
TRBJ2-3 | . | TRBV19 | . | TGTGCCAGTAGTCCCGGGACCCTTCCCAATGAGCAGTATTTT | CASSPGTLPNEQYF
TRBJ1-3 | TRBD1 | TRBV12-3/TRBV12-4 | . | TGTGCCAGCACCCGTGGCAGGGGGCGATTGGGAAACACCATATATTTT | CASTRGRGRLGNTIYF
TRBJ1-5 | . | TRBV7-6 | many | TGTGCCAGCAGCTTAGCGACGGGGCCCCAGCATTTT | CASSLATGPQHF
TRBJ2-7 | . | TRBV5-5 | many | TGTGCCAGCAGCTTCTCTCGGGAGCCGCCGAGGGAGCAGTACTTC | CASSFSREPPREQYF
TRBJ2-7 | TRBD2 | TRBV13 | . | TGTGCCAGCAGCATAAGCGGGGGTAGCGCCGAGCGGTACTTC | CASSISGGSAERYF